Each of the 2 T cell receptor beta chains below was sequenced from the same sample in a study of cytomegalovirus exposure and HLA in healthy donors (dated by TCRdb to about 2017). The protocol used for the library was the immunoSEQ multiplex PCR assay. TCRdb provides this immuneACCESS table in a form limited to in-frame rearrangements. Some clones are lacking; in checked studies, under half of them reflect an unresolved V gene, and why the rest are absent is not known. For this sample the table gives 130,000 or so clones, of which 85% to 90% were detected only once. The top ten hold more than 0.95% of the sample. Sequenced: PBMCs. The source of these receptors is a woman under 30 in good health and CMV-seronegative.

CDR3 sequence: CASPQRTSGRGEKLFF. The CDR3 DNA follows: TGCGCCAGCCCCCAAAGGACGTCAGGACGGGGTGAAAAACTGTTTTTT. The gene calls are TRBV23-1 and TRBJ1-4, with D hard to call. TRBV23-1 is filed as an ORF, its function uncertain. The CDR3 contains 16 residues. Trimming removed 8 bases from V and 7 bases from J, with 23 bases in between.

The chain recombines TRBV7-9 with TRBJ1-6, with 7 nucleotides matching TRBD1. CDR1 is SEHNR and CDR2 is FQNEAQ in the germline V gene (reference sequence). V trimming: 3 bases; J trimming: 9 bases; junction bases outside the gene matches: 11. The CDR3 is 16 residues long. This chain's CDR3 is CASSLSGGTVSSPLHF. In DNA, the CDR3 is TGTGCCAGCAGCTTGTCCGGCGGGACAGTGAGTTCACCCCTCCACTTT.